The 8 T cell receptor beta chains listed next were all sequenced from one sample in a study of blood T cell repertoires in COVID-19. Using immunoSEQ multiplex PCR, the repertoire was profiled, and TCRdb retains in-frame clones only, with some absent. In the table there are around 240,000 clones, approximately 86% of which are singletons. Source material: peripheral blood. The receptor set was obtained from a woman younger than 45 who had recovered from COVID-19.

This clone was counted between two and nine times. This chain connects TRBV25-1 to TRBJ1-5; 9 bases are a match to TRBD1. Germline loops: CDR1 MGHDK, CDR2 SYGVNS. The CDR3 runs to 15 residues. The V segment lost 1 base and the J segment 4 bases; nucleotides outside the gene matches: 2. Here the CDR3 reads CASSESGTGNQPQHF. DNA for the CDR3: TGTGCCAGCAGTGAATCCGGGACAGGGAATCAGCCCCAGCATTTT.

V usage is TRBV2 and J usage is TRBJ1-3; TRBD1 agrees at 7 bases. There are 14 residues in the CDR3. V gave up 4 bases and J gave up 0 bases; unmatched junction bases: 0. Germline V gene lookup returns CDR1 SNHLY and CDR2 FYNNEI. CDR3 sequence (DNA): TGTGCCAGCAGTGGGACAGGCTCTGGAAACACCATATATTTT. It codes for CASSGTGSGNTIYF.

J is TRBJ1-5 and V is TRBV24-1; 9 bases match TRBD1. Trimming took 6 bases from V and 4 from J; bases not matched to a gene: 9. This CDR3 contains 16 residues. Germline loops: CDR1 KGHDR, CDR2 SFDVKD. The CDR3 nucleotides read TGTGCCACCAGTACTAACCGGGACAGGGAGAATCAGCCCCAGCATTTT. Its translation is CATSTNRDRENQPQHF.

CDR3 coding DNA: TGTGCCAGCAGCGTACAGGGGGCAACTAATGAAAAACTGTTTTTT. It encodes CASSVQGATNEKLFF. The genes are TRBV9 and TRBJ1-4, with TRBD1 matching over 7 bases. The trim removed 1 base at V and 0 bases at J, leaving 0 bases unmatched. The CDR3 contains 15 residues. In germline, CDR1 is SGDLS, CDR2 YYNGEE. Using reference TRBV9 and TRBJ1-4 for the parts outside the CDR3, the full variable domain is DSGVTQTPKHLITATGQRVTLRCSPRSGDLSVYWYQQSLDQGLQFLIQYYNGEERAKGNILERFSAQQFPDLHSELNLSSLELGDSALYFCASSVQGATNEKLFFGSGTQLSVL.

The chain links TRBV11-3 to TRBJ2-3; a weak D match, TRBD1 (5 bases). This CDR3 has 15 residues. CDR1 is SGHNT and CDR2 is YENEEA in the germline V gene. The V and J ends lost 4 bases and 8 bases respectively, with 19 bases between them. The CDR3 DNA is TGTGCCAGCAGCTACAACCCGCGGACACACTCTACGCAGTATTTT. Protein product: CASSYNPRTHSTQYF.

This chain joins TRBV7-2 and TRBJ1-1; TRBD1 is a possible D gene (6 bases). The length of the CDR3 is 13 residues. V was clipped by 4 bases and J by 6 bases, with 12 bases between them. CDR1 is SGHTA, CDR2 FQGNSA, per germline. CDR3 loop: CASSYIQGSEAFF. In DNA, the CDR3 is TGTGCCAGCAGCTATATACAGGGCTCTGAAGCTTTCTTT.

This clone was recorded only once. This rearrangement joins TRBV12-5 to TRBJ2-1, with 7 bases fitting TRBD1. The germline CDR1 and CDR2 sequences are LGHNT and FRNRAP. CDR3 length: 13 amino acids. The V gene end was trimmed by 7 bases and the J gene end by 4 bases; junction bases not matched to a gene: 4. CDR3 amino acids: CASVPGGYNEQFF. In DNA, the CDR3 is TGTGCTAGTGTCCCAGGGGGTTACAATGAGCAGTTCTTC.

The chain employs TRBV6-1 and TRBJ1-5; 8 nucleotides line up with TRBD1. The CDR3 totals 14 residues. Germline-derived CDR1 and CDR2 are MNHNS and SASEGT. After removal of 3 bases from V and 3 bases from J, the junction contained 1 base not matched to a gene. The CDR3: CASSEGQANQPQHF. The DNA for the CDR3 is TGTGCCAGCAGTGAGGGACAGGCCAATCAGCCCCAGCATTTT.